This T cell receptor beta chain emerged from a study of T-cell reconstitution after alpha-beta-depleted transplantation in children. This clonotype was detected many times. TCRbeta library preparation incorporated unique molecular identifiers. Using its own MiXCR run on the PCR reads, TCRdb lists one record per CDR3 protein. The sample yields about 610,000 distinct CDR3 sequences, over 9.5% seen once. V was clipped by 3 bases and J by 5 bases; unmatched bases: 4. CDR1 and CDR2 from the germline V gene are DFQATT and SNEGSKA (reference sequence). CDR3 length: 13 amino acids. The source is a human donor who donated a stem cell graft to a child with acute myeloid leukemia. The chain recombines TRBV20-1 with TRBJ2-1, with 7 bases matching TRBD2. Specimen: PBMCs from the stem cell graft donor, collected from the stem cell graft. The CDR3 sequence is CSASGRSHNEQFF. The DNA of the CDR3 is TGCAGTGCTAGCGGGAGGTCGCACAATGAGCAGTTCTTC.